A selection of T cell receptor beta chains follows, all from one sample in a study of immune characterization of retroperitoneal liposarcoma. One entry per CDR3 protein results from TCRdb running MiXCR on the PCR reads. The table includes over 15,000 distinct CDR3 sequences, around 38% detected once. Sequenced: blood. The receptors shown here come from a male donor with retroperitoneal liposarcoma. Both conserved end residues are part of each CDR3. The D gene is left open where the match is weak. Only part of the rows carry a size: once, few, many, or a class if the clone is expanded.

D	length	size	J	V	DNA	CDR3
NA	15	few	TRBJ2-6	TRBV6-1	TGTGCCAGCCGGACCCAGGGTTCTGGGGCCAACGTCCTGACTTTC	CASRTQGSGANVLTF
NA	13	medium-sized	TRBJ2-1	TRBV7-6	TGTGCCAGCAGCCCGGACATTTCCTACGAGCAGTTCTTC	CASSPDISYEQFF
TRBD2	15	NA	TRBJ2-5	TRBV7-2	TGTGCCAGCAGCATGCAAGCGGGAGTTAGGGAGACCCAGTACTTC	CASSMQAGVRETQYF
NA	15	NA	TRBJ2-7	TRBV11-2	TGTGCCAGCAGCTTTTCATCCGAGCGCACCTACGAGCAGTACTTC	CASSFSSERTYEQYF
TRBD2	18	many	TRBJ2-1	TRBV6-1	TGTGCCAGCAGTCCCGCAGCGGGGGGCTTTAGCTCCTACAATGAGCAGTTCTTC	CASSPAAGGFSSYNEQFF
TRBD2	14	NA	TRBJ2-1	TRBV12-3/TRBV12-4	TGTGCCTCCGGGGGGGGGGGCTCCTACAATGAGCAGTTCTTC	CASGGGGSYNEQFF
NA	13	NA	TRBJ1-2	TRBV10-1	TGCGCCGGACGAGGGGGGCCTAACTATGGCTACACCTTC	CAGRGGPNYGYTF
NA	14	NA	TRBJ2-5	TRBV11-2	TGTGCCACTCGCCCGGCTATTGAAGTTCCTGAGCAGTCCTTC	CATRPAIEVPEQSF
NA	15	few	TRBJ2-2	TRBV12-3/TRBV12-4	TGTGCCAGCAGTTTAGGGCAGGTGAACACCGGGGAGCTGTTTTTT	CASSLGQVNTGELFF
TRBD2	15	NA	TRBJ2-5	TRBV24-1	TGTGCCACCAGTGGTCCGGGACTAGCCCTTGAGACCCAGTACTTC	CATSGPGLALETQYF
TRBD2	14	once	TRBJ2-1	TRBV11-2	TGTGCCAGCGCCGGTCCGCGGGGGGTGGGGGAGCAGTTCTTC	CASAGPRGVGEQFF
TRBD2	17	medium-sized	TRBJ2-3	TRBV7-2	TGTGCCAGCAGCTTTGGGACTAGCGGGAGGCAGGGGGAAACGCAGTATTTT	CASSFGTSGRQGETQYF
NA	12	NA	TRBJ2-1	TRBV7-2	TGTGCCAGCAGCCCGCTATGCGAGACCCAGTTCTTC	CASSPLCETQFF
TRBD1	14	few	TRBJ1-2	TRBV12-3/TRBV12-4	TGTGCCAGCAGACATGGACAGGGGATTCATGGCTACACCTTC	CASRHGQGIHGYTF
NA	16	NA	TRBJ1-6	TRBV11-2	TGTGCCAGCAGCGTTTCGGACATCCGAGGTGGGTCACCCCTCCACTTT	CASSVSDIRGGSPLHF
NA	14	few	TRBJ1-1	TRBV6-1	TGTGCCAGCAGACCAGGGGTCACGAACACTGAAGCTTTCTTT	CASRPGVTNTEAFF
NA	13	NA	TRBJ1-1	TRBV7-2	TGTGCCAGCAGTGAATCAGAGAACACTGAAGCTTTCTTT	CASSESENTEAFF
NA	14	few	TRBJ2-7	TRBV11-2	TGTGCCAGCAGCTTACCGCGCGTAACCTACGAGCAGTACTTC	CASSLPRVTYEQYF
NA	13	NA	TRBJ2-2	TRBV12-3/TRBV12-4	TGTGCCACCGGACTGGTTTGGATCGGGGAGCTGTTTTTT	CATGLVWIGELFF
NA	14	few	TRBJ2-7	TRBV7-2	TGTGCCAGCAGCCTGGAGAGGAGGCCCTACGAGCAGTACTTC	CASSLERRPYEQYF
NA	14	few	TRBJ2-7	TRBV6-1	TGTGCCAGCATGAAGGGGGGCACCTCCTACGAGCAGTACTTC	CASMKGGTSYEQYF
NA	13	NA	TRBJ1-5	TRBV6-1	TGTGCCAGCAACCTTAATAGCAATCAGCCCCAGCATTTT	CASNLNSNQPQHF
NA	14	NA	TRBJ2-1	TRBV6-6	TGTGCCAGCAGTTACCGGGACACCTACTACGAGCAGTTCTTC	CASSYRDTYYEQFF
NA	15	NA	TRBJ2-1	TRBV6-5	TGTGCCAGCAGTCACTCGACTACATCCTACAATGAGCAGTTCTTC	CASSHSTTSYNEQFF
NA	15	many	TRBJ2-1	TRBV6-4	TGTGCCAGCAGTGACTCCGAGGGGTTGGGGAATGAGCAGTTCTTC	CASSDSEGLGNEQFF
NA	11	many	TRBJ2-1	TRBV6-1	TGTGCCAGCAGTATACGGGGGACCCAGTTCTTC	CASSIRGTQFF
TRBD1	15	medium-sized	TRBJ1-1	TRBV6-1	TGTGCCAGCTCTTACAGGGGGTATTTAAACACTGAAGCTTTCTTT	CASSYRGYLNTEAFF
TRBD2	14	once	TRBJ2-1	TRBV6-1	TGTGCCAGCAGGGGGGGAGGGCGGGGGGATGAGCAGTTCTTC	CASRGGGRGDEQFF
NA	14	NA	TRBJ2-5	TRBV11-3	TGTGCCAGCAGCTTGTTCAGGGGCTACAATGAGCAGTACTTC	CASSLFRGYNEQYF
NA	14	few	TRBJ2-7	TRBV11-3	TGTGCCAGCAGCTTACCCACAGGGCGCACCGAGCAGTACTTC	CASSLPTGRTEQYF
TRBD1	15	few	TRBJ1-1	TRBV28	TGTGCCAGCAGTTTATTAATCCAGGGGGGCACTGAAGCTTTCTTT	CASSLLIQGGTEAFF
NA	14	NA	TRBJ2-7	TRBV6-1	TGTGCCAGTTGGAGGGGAAGGACTAATTACGAGCAGTACTTC	CASWRGRTNYEQYF
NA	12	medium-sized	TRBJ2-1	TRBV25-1	TGTGCCAGCAGCACACAAGCCGGCGAGCAGTTCTTC	CASSTQAGEQFF
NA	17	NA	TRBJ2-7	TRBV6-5	TGTGCCAGCAGTTACTCGATTGGAGGGGCTCAGGCCTACGAGCAGTACTTC	CASSYSIGGAQAYEQYF
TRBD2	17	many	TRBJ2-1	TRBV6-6	TGTGCCAGCAGTTACCCGAGGGAGGGCCATTCCTACAATGAGCAGTTCTTC	CASSYPREGHSYNEQFF
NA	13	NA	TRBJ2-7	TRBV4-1	TGCGCCAGCAGCAGACCTCCGGGGGACGAGCAGTACTTC	CASSRPPGDEQYF
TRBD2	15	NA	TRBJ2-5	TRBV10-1	TGCGCCAGCAGCTCATGGACTAGCGGGCCAGAGACCCAGTACTTC	CASSSWTSGPETQYF
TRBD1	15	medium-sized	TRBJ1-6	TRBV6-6	TGTGCCAGCAGTTACCGGACAGGGGGCGGTTCACCCCTCCACTTT	CASSYRTGGGSPLHF
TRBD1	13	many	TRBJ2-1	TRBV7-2	TGTGCCAGCAGCTTAGCCCGACAGGGCGAGCAGTTCTTC	CASSLARQGEQFF
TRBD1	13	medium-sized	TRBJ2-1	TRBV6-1	TGTGCCAGCAGACAGGGGACCAACAATGAGCAGTTCTTC	CASRQGTNNEQFF
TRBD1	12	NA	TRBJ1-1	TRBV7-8	TGTGCCAGCACCGACAGGGGCCCTGAAGCTTTCTTT	CASTDRGPEAFF
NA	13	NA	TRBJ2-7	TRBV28	TGTGCCAGCAGTATCTTTGGGTACTACGAGCAGTACTTC	CASSIFGYYEQYF
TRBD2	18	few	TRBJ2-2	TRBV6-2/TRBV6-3	TGTGCCAGCAGTTCCGGTACTAGCGGGAGGGCAGGCACCGGGGAGCTGTTTTTT	CASSSGTSGRAGTGELFF
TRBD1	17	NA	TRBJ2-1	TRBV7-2	TGTGCCAGCAGTTCCGGAATGACAGGGCGTTCCTTGGCTGAGCAGTTCTTC	CASSSGMTGRSLAEQFF
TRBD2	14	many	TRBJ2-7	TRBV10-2	TGCGCCAGCAGACCACGGGGGGATGACAATGAGCAGTACTTC	CASRPRGDDNEQYF
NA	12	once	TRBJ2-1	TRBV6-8	TGTGCCAGCAGAGTAGGGCCTTACGAGCAGTTCTTC	CASRVGPYEQFF
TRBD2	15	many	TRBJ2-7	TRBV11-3	TGTGCCAGCAGCCAATCCGGGACTAGTCTCTACGAGCAGTACTTC	CASSQSGTSLYEQYF
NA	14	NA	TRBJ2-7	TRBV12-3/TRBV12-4	TGTGCCAGCAGTTTGGGGGGTAAAGGCTATGAGCAGTACTTC	CASSLGGKGYEQYF
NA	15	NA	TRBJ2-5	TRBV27	TGTGCCAGCAGTTTCCTACAGAGCTCCTACAATGAGCAGTACTTC	CASSFLQSSYNEQYF
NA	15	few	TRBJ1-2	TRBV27	TGTGCCAGCAGTCCCTCCCGAGGGGCTTCGGTTGGCTACACCTTC	CASSPSRGASVGYTF
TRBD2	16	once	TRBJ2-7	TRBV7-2	TGTGCCAGCAGCTCGGGACTAGCGGCACCCTTCTACGAGCAGTACTTC	CASSSGLAAPFYEQYF
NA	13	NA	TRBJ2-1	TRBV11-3	TGTGCCAACAGCTCAAAGTCCTCCTACGAGCAGTTCTTC	CANSSKSSYEQFF
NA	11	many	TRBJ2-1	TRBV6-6	TGTGCCAGCAGTTATCAGGGGCAGCAGTTCTTC	CASSYQGQQFF
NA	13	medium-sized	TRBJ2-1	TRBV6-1	TGTGCCAGCAGTGAAGGACAGTTAAATGAGCAGTTCTTC	CASSEGQLNEQFF
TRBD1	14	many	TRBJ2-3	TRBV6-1	TGTGCCAGCAGCCCAACGACAGGGTTGCATACGCAGTATTTT	CASSPTTGLHTQYF
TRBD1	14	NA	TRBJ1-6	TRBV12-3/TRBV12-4	TGTGCCAGCAGTCGGACAGGATTAAATTCACCCCTCCACTTT	CASSRTGLNSPLHF
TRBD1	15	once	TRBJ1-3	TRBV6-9	TGTGCCAGCACCTTCCTAGGGACAGGAGTCACCACCATATATTTT	CASTFLGTGVTTIYF
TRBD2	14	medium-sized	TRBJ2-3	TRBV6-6	TGTGCCAGCAGTCTAGCGGGGTGGACAGATACGCAGTATTTT	CASSLAGWTDTQYF